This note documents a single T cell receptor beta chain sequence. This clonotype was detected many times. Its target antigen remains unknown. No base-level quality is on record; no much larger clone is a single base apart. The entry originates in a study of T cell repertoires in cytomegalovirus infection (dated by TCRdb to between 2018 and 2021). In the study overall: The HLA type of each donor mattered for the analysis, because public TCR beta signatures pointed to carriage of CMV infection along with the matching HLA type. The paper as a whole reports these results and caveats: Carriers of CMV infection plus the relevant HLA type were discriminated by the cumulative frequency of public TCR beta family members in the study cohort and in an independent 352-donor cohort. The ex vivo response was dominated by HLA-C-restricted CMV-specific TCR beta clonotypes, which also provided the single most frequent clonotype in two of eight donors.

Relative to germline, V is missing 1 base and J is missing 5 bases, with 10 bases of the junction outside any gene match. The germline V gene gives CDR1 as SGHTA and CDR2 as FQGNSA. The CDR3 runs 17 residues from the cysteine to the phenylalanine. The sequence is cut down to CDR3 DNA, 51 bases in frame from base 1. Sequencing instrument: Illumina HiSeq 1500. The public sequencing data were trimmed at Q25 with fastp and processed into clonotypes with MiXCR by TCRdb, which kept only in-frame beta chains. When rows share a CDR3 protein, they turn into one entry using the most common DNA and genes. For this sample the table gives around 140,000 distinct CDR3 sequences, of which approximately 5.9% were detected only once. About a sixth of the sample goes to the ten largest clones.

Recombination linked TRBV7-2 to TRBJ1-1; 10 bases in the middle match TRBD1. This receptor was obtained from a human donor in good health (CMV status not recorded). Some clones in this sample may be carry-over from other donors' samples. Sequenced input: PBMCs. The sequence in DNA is TGTGCCAGCAGCTTAGGGGCCCGACAGGGGGCGGGAACTGAAGCTTTCTTT. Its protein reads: CASSLGARQGAGTEAFF.